This record concerns one T cell receptor (beta chain) sequence. This specimen comes from a study of PD-L1 blockade in urothelial cancer. Looking at the study overall: Men with urothelial cancer arising in the bladder made up about 85% of the roughly 30 patients. The authors examined blood 3 weeks (second dose) and 6 weeks after treatment start.

Each PCR reaction had synthetic TCR analog templates spiked into it. TCRdb keeps only in-frame clones here, not all; method: immunoSEQ multiplex PCR. The table lists 50,000 to 65,000 clones, approximately 80% of them singletons. As to time point: pretreatment peripheral blood. Patient sample counts ranged from 1 to 8, pretreatment and on-treatment. V was shortened by 5 bases and J by 1 base, with 20 bases between the two germline ends. The CDR3 has 18 residues. Germline CDR1 is SEHNR and CDR2 is FQNEAQ (reference sequence). The chain recombines TRBV7-9 with TRBJ2-2; a weak D match, TRBD2 (6 bases). The source is a man in his 70s with urothelial cancer. Sequences were derived from PBMCs, sampled around atezolizumab (anti-PD-L1) treatment. The CDR3 region has the DNA TGTGCCAGCAGCCCAAAGGGAGGAGGGAGTGGGAACACCGGGGAGCTGTTTTTT. It specifies CASSPKGGGSGNTGELFF.